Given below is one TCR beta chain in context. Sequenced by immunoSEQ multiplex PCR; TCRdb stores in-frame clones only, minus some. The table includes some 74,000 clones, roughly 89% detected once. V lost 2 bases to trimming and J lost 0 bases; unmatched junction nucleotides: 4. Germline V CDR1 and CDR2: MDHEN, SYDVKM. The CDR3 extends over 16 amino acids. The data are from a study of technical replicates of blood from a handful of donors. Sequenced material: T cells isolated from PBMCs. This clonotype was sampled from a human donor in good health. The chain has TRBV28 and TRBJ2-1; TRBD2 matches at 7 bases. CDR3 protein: CASSLSPSGSYNEQFF. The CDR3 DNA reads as TGTGCCAGCAGTTTAAGCCCTAGCGGCTCCTACAATGAGCAGTTCTTC.